A single sample is the source of the 31 T cell receptor beta chains below, sequenced in a study of cytomegalovirus exposure and HLA in healthy donors. The PCR used 60 Vbeta and 13 Jbeta primers. Method: immunoSEQ multiplex PCR; TCRdb's copy keeps in-frame clones and lacks some. In the table there are some 170,000 clones, around 75% of which are singletons. The sequenced material came from PBMCs. These receptors came from a male donor in good health and CMV-seronegative.

V gene TRBV6-6 combines with J gene TRBJ2-5, with 7 bases identical to TRBD1. J lost 5 bases, V lost 4 bases, and 7 bases had no gene match. The length of the CDR3 is 14 residues. From germline, CDR1 is MNHNY and CDR2 SVGAGI (reference sequence). The CDR3 DNA is TGTGCCAGCAGTTCCCCAACAGGGGTGGAGACCCAGTACTTC. This gives the protein CASSSPTGVETQYF.

The CDR3 DNA reads TGTGCCAGCAGTTTATTGGCGGGAGGACTCAAAAACATTCAGTACTTC. Translated: CASSLLAGGLKNIQYF. The genes are TRBV27 and TRBJ2-4; 8 nucleotides match TRBD2. Germline V gene lookup returns CDR1 MNHEY and CDR2 SMNVEV (reference sequence). This CDR3 has 16 residues. With 1 base clipped from V and 3 bases from J, the junction kept 5 bases outside the gene matches.

V and J are TRBV20-1 and TRBJ1-2, with D unclear. V was clipped by 3 bases and J by 13 bases, with 12 bases between them. Looked up from germline, CDR1 is DFQATT and CDR2 is SNEGSKA (reference sequence). This CDR3 comprises 10 residues. The CDR3 is CSASRQAGTF. The CDR3, as DNA: TGCAGTGCTAGTAGGCAGGCGGGCACCTTC.

This chain connects TRBV20-1 to TRBJ1-2; D is ambiguous. With 6 bases removed from V and 8 bases from J, the gap between germline ends came to 10 bases. Per germline, CDR1 DFQATT and CDR2 SNEGSKA (reference sequence). CDR3 length: 10 residues. DNA for the CDR3: TGCAGTGCCAGATACTGGGGCTACACCTTC. This codes for CSARYWGYTF.

V and J are TRBV28 and TRBJ2-6; 9 bases agree with TRBD1. The CDR3 runs to 18 residues. Germline V gene data show CDR1 as MDHEN and CDR2 as SYDVKM. The ends lost 6 bases at V and 2 bases at J; junction bases unmatched: 11. In DNA form, the CDR3 reads TGTGCCAGCAGGTCCAGGTGGACAGGGGTCCCTGGGGCCAACGTCCTGACTTTC. It translates to CASRSRWTGVPGANVLTF.

V and J are TRBV7-9 and TRBJ2-1; D is undetermined. Per germline, CDR1 SEHNR and CDR2 FQNEAQ (reference sequence). The CDR3 has 13 residues. Trimming stripped 6 bases from V and 0 bases from J, with 6 bases between. CDR3 DNA sequence: TGTGCCAGCAGGTGGGCCTCCTACAATGAGCAGTTCTTC. As protein: CASRWASYNEQFF. The whole variable domain, remainder taken from reference TRBV7-9 and TRBJ2-1, is DTGVSQNPRHKITKRGQNVTFRCDPISEHNRLYWYRQTLGQGPEFLTYFQNEAQLEKSRLLSDRFSAERPKGSFSTLEIQRTEQGDSAMYLCASRWASYNEQFFGPGTRLTVL.

The J gene is TRBJ1-5, the V gene TRBV6-5, with 7 nucleotides matching TRBD1. The V and J ends lost 3 bases and 9 bases, in that order; junction bases with no gene match: 8. The germline V gene encodes CDR1 MNHEY and CDR2 SVGAGI. The CDR3 runs 14 residues. The CDR3 DNA follows: TGTGCCAGCAGTTATGGGACAGATCATTGGCCCCAGCATTTT. This encodes CASSYGTDHWPQHF.

The chain recombines TRBV7-2 with TRBJ1-5; TRBD1 is a possible D gene (6 bases). V was trimmed by 0 bases and J by 1 base, leaving 10 bases between them. This CDR3 is built from 16 residues. The germline CDR1 and CDR2 sequences are SGHTA and FQGNSA. CDR3 region: CASSLAGTQSNQPQHF. The CDR3 bases are TGTGCCAGCAGCTTAGCAGGGACACAAAGCAATCAGCCCCAGCATTTT.

The chain combines TRBV19 with TRBJ1-5; a possible D gene is TRBD1 (5 bases). The CDR3 runs to 15 residues. The V gene lost 5 bases and the J gene lost 1 base, with 12 bases spanning the gap. The germline gives CDR1 LNHDA, CDR2 SQIVND (reference sequence). The CDR3 DNA sequence: TGTGCCAGTAGTCTGGACAAATTGAGCAATCAGCCCCAGCATTTT. As protein: CASSLDKLSNQPQHF.

The chain uses TRBV9 and TRBJ1-3; no reliable D call. This CDR3 comprises 15 residues. From germline, CDR1 is SGDLS and CDR2 YYNGEE. The V end lost 2 bases, the J end lost 2 bases, and 11 bases lay between the germline ends. CDR3 amino acids: CASSVMTGTGNTIYF. The CDR3 region has the DNA TGTGCCAGCAGCGTGATGACGGGGACTGGAAACACCATATATTTT.

On this clone itself: Different DNA sequences within this sample yield the same CDR3. V usage is TRBV30 and J usage is TRBJ1-3, with TRBD1 as a possible D gene (5 bases). V shed 2 bases and J shed 3 bases, with 8 bases lying between them. CDR3 length: 13 amino acids. Germline V gene sequence: CDR1 GTSNPN, CDR2 SVGIG (reference sequence). The CDR3 loop is CAWSWGDGNTIYF. The CDR3 region has the DNA TGTGCCTGGAGTTGGGGGGATGGAAACACCATATATTTT.

In this sample, this clone turned up once. The gene calls are TRBV6-6 and TRBJ2-7; possibly TRBD1 for D (5 bases). Germline loops: CDR1 MNHNY, CDR2 SVGAGI (reference sequence). This CDR3 is 15 amino acids long. V was trimmed by 5 bases and J by 0 bases, leaving 14 bases between them. CDR3 sequence (DNA): TGTGCCAGCAGTCCCCCCAGGGAACGCTCCTACGAGCAGTACTTC. It is translated as CASSPPRERSYEQYF.

In its sample, this clone was seen a few times. The chain links TRBV15 to TRBJ2-1, with 9 nucleotides matching TRBD2. The V gene end was trimmed by 4 bases and the J gene end by 3 bases; junction bases not matched to a gene: 4. The CDR3 loop spans 15 amino acids. CDR1 is LNHNV, CDR2 YYDKDF, per germline (reference sequence). The DNA of the CDR3 is TGTGCCACCAGCACCGGGACTAGCATCTACAATGAGCAGTTCTTC. Its protein product is CATSTGTSIYNEQFF. Drawing the rest from reference TRBV15 and TRBJ2-1, the complete variable domain is DAMVIQNPRYQVTQFGKPVTLSCSQTLNHNVMYWYQQKSSQAPKLLFHYYDKDFNNEADTPDNFQSRRPNTSFCFLDIRSPGLGDTAMYLCATSTGTSIYNEQFFGPGTRLTVL.

This clone was recorded a few times. The chain employs TRBV2 and TRBJ2-5, with TRBD1 as a possible D gene (5 bases). This CDR3 comprises 13 residues. Per germline, CDR1 SNHLY and CDR2 FYNNEI. Trimming left V 4 bases short and J 7 bases short, with 13 bases between. The CDR3, as DNA: TGTGCCAGCAGTGTCAGGGAAGGCGTGACCCAGTACTTC. It encodes CASSVREGVTQYF.

The chain couples TRBV5-1 to TRBJ1-2, with 7 bases identical to TRBD1. Germline CDR1 and CDR2: SGHRS and YFSETQ. The CDR3 runs to 14 residues. Trimming cost V 0 bases and J 4 bases; bases outside gene matches: 3. CDR3 coding DNA: TGCGCCAGCAGCTTGGGGACAGGCACCTATGGCTACACCTTC. Translating gives CASSLGTGTYGYTF.

V and J are TRBV30 and TRBJ2-7; D call uncertain. The germline V gene encodes CDR1 GTSNPN and CDR2 SVGIG (reference sequence). The CDR3 totals 14 residues. Trimming cost V 4 bases and J 0 bases, with 13 bases left between them. CDR3 bases: TGTGCCTGGACTCCTTATAGGAGCTCCTACGAGCAGTACTTC. Its translation: CAWTPYRSSYEQYF.

This chain connects TRBV5-1 to TRBJ2-7; D ambiguous. V gave up 0 bases and J gave up 7 bases, with 5 bases separating them. The CDR3 runs to 11 residues. Germline values: CDR1 SGHRS, CDR2 YFSETQ. The CDR3 DNA reads TGCGCCAGCAGCTTGGATTCGGAGCAGTACTTC. This gives the protein CASSLDSEQYF.

The gene calls are TRBV27 and TRBJ1-1; D is ambiguous. The germline V and J ends were trimmed by 3 bases and 5 bases, with 13 bases remaining between them. CDR1 is MNHEY and CDR2 is SMNVEV in the germline V gene (reference sequence). The CDR3 sequence is 14 residues long. The CDR3 DNA is TGTGCCAGCAGTTTGGCGGGCCTGGGAACTGAAGCTTTCTTT. Translation gives CASSLAGLGTEAFF.

The chain uses TRBV27 and TRBJ2-1; D gene uncertain. The V end was cut by 2 bases, the J end by 7 bases, with 3 bases between. Germline V CDR1 and CDR2: MNHEY, SMNVEV (reference sequence). The CDR3 has 11 amino acids. The CDR3 here is CASSLRNEQFF. The DNA for the CDR3 is TGTGCCAGCAGTTTACGTAATGAGCAGTTCTTC.

J is TRBJ1-5 and V is TRBV15; 9 positions agree with TRBD1. The CDR3 is 14 residues long. The V segment lost 3 bases and the J segment 7 bases; nucleotides outside the gene matches: 4. Germline CDR1 is LNHNV and CDR2 is YYDKDF (reference sequence). The CDR3: CATSSNRGQQPQHF. CDR3 nucleotide sequence: TGTGCCACCAGCAGTAACAGGGGGCAACAGCCCCAGCATTTT.

V gene TRBV30 combines with J gene TRBJ1-2; 7 bases fit TRBD1. This CDR3 is 14 amino acids long. Per germline, CDR1 GTSNPN and CDR2 SVGIG (reference sequence). With 4 bases clipped from V and 2 bases from J, the junction kept 7 bases outside the gene matches. The CDR3 sequence: CAWTTRTGNYGYTF. The DNA of the CDR3 is TGTGCCTGGACTACCCGGACAGGAAACTATGGCTACACCTTC.

The rearrangement joins TRBV7-3 to TRBJ1-2; D may be TRBD1 (6 bases). Trimming took off 1 base at V and 7 bases at J, with 10 bases between the two ends. CDR3 length: 13 residues. Germline loops: CDR1 SGHTA, CDR2 FQGTGA. CDR3 residues: CASSLMQGSGYTF. DNA for the CDR3: TGTGCCAGCAGCTTAATGCAGGGGTCTGGCTACACCTTC.

This clone occurred once. The V call is TRBV9, the J call TRBJ2-5; TRBD1 matches 9 bases. The DNA end lines up better with TRBJ2-7; the J call may be wrong. The germline CDR1 and CDR2 sequences are SGDLS and YYNGEE. The CDR3 loop spans 14 amino acids. The DNA for the CDR3 is TGTGCCAGCAGCCTTGGACAGGGGAGGTACGAGCAGTACTTC. It codes for CASSLGQGRYEQYF.

This chain links TRBV5-1 with TRBJ1-2, with D unresolved. The CDR3 has 14 residues. V was pared by 0 bases and J by 5 bases, with 11 bases between. CDR1 is SGHRS and CDR2 is YFSETQ in the germline V gene. The CDR3 coding sequence is TGCGCCAGCAGCTTGGAATACATGGCATATGGCTACACCTTC. This codes for CASSLEYMAYGYTF.

The chain combines TRBV2 with TRBJ2-5, with unresolved D. The V gene lost 4 bases and the J gene lost 4 bases, with 4 bases spanning the gap. The CDR3 is 11 residues long. Looked up from germline, CDR1 is SNHLY and CDR2 is FYNNEI. The CDR3 loop is CASSAVETQYF. The CDR3 nucleotides read TGTGCCAGCAGTGCAGTAGAGACCCAGTACTTC.

V is TRBV6-1 and J is TRBJ2-1; 10 nucleotides match TRBD1. After removal of 1 base from V and 6 bases from J, the junction contained 6 bases not matched to a gene. Per the germline V gene, CDR1 is MNHNS and CDR2 is SASEGT. This CDR3 is built from 16 residues. Here the CDR3 DNA reads TGTGCCAGCAGTGAAGTTGGACAGGGGGGGGGCAATGAGCAGTTCTTC. It translates to CASSEVGQGGGNEQFF.

The rearrangement joins TRBV12-5 to TRBJ1-5; D not resolved. V was clipped by 0 bases and J by 7 bases, with 16 bases between them. Germline values: CDR1 LGHNT, CDR2 FRNRAP. CDR3 length equals 16 residues. CDR3: CASGLVPGRGRQPQHF. For the CDR3, the DNA is TGTGCTAGTGGTTTGGTACCGGGCCGAGGGAGGCAGCCCCAGCATTTT.

The CDR3 reads CASSQDRTGGDRGANVLTF. The CDR3 DNA sequence: TGCGCCAGCAGCCAAGACAGGACAGGGGGCGATCGTGGGGCCAACGTCCTGACTTTC. The chain uses TRBV4-1 and TRBJ2-6; TRBD1 matches 11 bases. V shed 0 bases and J 3 bases; nucleotides not matched to a gene: 7. The CDR3 totals 19 residues. From germline, CDR1 is MGHRA and CDR2 YSYEKL.

The genes are TRBV7-3 and TRBJ2-3; TRBD2 is a possible D gene (6 bases). The V end lost 4 bases, the J end lost 9 bases, and 20 bases lay between the germline ends. In germline, CDR1 is SGHTA, CDR2 FQGTGA. The length of the CDR3 is 15 residues. The CDR3 DNA sequence: TGTGCCAGCAGCTCTCAGGGTAGCGGCCATATAACGCAGTATTTT. Its translation is CASSSQGSGHITQYF. The whole variable domain, filled in from reference TRBV7-3 and TRBJ2-3, reads GAGVSQTPSNKVTEKGKYVELRCDPISGHTALYWYRQSLGQGPEFLIYFQGTGAADDSGLPNDRFFAVRPEGSVSTLKIQRTERGDSAVYLCASSSQGSGHITQYFGPGTRLTVL.

The chain is built from TRBV7-6 and TRBJ2-3; TRBD1 aligns across 9 bases. CDR3 length equals 13 residues. CDR1 and CDR2 from the germline V gene are SGHVS and FNYEAQ. V lost 5 bases and J lost 11; bases outside the gene matches: 8. CDR3 DNA: TGTGCCAGCAGCCCGTCCCGGGACAGGGTGCAGTATTTT. It encodes CASSPSRDRVQYF.

The chain carries TRBV28 and TRBJ1-6; unclear D gene. This CDR3 contains 13 residues. CDR1 and CDR2 (germline): MDHEN, SYDVKM. Between the trimmed V and J ends, which lost 2 bases and 4 bases, there was a span of 3 bases. The chain's CDR3 is CASSLTYNSPLHF. DNA for the CDR3: TGTGCCAGCAGTTTAACTTATAATTCACCCCTCCACTTT.